This T cell receptor (beta chain) is drawn from a study of blood T cell repertoires in COVID-19. Background on the study: Samples came from the United States, Italy and Spain, spanning acute and convalescent COVID-19. In each case, the material was cDNA or gDNA derived from T cells, B-cell-depleted T cells, or PBMCs.

Here immunoSEQ multiplex PCR was the method, and the copy in TCRdb shows in-frame clones only, minus some. The repertoire consists of some 190,000 clones, with 80% occurring once and the leading ten covering over 13%. V was clipped by 2 bases and J by 0 bases, with 11 bases between them. The CDR3 runs to 15 residues. Germline V gene lookup returns CDR1 MNHEY and CDR2 SVGAGI. This chain links TRBV6-5 with TRBJ2-7; weak D call: TRBD1 (6 bases). The clonotype was recovered from a man between 60 and 75 years old who had been exposed to COVID-19. Material for sequencing was PBMCs or T cells enriched from blood (not recorded which). The CDR3 protein is CASSYNGQLSYEQYF. CDR3 in DNA: TGTGCCAGCAGTTACAACGGACAGCTCTCCTACGAGCAGTACTTC.